This T cell receptor (beta chain) was sequenced for a study of CD8+CD57+ T cells in acquired aplastic anemia. Across the study: Recorded DNA amounts for sorted CD4+ and CD8+ cells had an average of approximately 3 ug.

Study-wide results and caveats: Levels of CD8+ Simpson's diversity were not significantly distinct in patients versus controls. Between patients and controls, roughly 29 CD8+ CDR3 sequences were found in common.

The CDR3 has 13 amino acids. Germline CDR1 MGHDK, CDR2 SYGVNS. Deletions cut 7 bases from V and 3 bases from J, with 12 bases between. Genomic DNA provided the template from which TCR beta VDJ and CDR3 profiles were obtained. Each CDR3 protein is one row after TCRdb ran MiXCR on the reads. The sample lists under 200,000 distinct CDR3 sequences; approximately 51% were seen once. Concerning this clonotype itself: Its antigen is unknown.

Sequenced patients had shown CD8+CD57+ cell expansion by flow cytometry. A severe acquired aplastic anemia diagnosis applied to all patients. This clonotype was obtained from a human donor with aplastic anemia. The chain couples TRBV25-1 to TRBJ2-5; no clear D gene. The specimen was sorted CD4+, CD8+, or CD8+CD57+ T cells (not recorded which) from PBMCs. The CDR3: CASTPLGKETQYF. The DNA of the CDR3 is TGTGCCAGCACCCCATTGGGGAAAGAGACCCAGTACTTC.